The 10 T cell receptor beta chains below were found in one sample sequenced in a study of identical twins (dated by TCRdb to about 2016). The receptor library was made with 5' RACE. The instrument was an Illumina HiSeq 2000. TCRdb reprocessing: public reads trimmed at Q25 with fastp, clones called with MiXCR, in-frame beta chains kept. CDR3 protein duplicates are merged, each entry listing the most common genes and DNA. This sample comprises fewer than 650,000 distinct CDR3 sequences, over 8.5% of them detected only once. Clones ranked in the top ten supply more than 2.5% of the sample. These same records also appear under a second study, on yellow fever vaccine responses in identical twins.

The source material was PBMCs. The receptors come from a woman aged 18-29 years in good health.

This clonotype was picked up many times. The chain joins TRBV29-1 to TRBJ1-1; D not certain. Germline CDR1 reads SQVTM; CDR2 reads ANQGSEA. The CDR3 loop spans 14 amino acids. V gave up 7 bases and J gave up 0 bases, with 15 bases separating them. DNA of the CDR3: TGCAGCGGGATCGTTCAGCCCCTGAACACTGAAGCTTTCTTT. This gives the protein CSGIVQPLNTEAFF.

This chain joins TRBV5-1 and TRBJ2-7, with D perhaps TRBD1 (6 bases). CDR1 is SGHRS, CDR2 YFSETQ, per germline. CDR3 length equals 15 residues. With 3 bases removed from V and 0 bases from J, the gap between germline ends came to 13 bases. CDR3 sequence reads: CASSSDGTYSYEQYF. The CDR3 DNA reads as TGCGCCAGCAGCTCAGACGGGACATACTCCTACGAGCAGTACTTC.

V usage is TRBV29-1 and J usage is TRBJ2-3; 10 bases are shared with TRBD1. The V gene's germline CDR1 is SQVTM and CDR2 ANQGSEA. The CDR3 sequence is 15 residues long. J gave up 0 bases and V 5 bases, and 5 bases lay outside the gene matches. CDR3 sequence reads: CSVPRTGGSTDTQYF. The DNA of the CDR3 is TGCAGCGTTCCAAGGACAGGGGGAAGCACAGATACGCAGTATTTT.

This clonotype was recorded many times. The CDR3 loop reads CASSLIPGRGYEQYF. The DNA of the CDR3 is TGTGCCAGCAGTTTAATCCCCGGGAGGGGCTACGAGCAGTACTTC. The chain couples TRBV12-3 or TRBV12-4 to TRBJ2-7; the match to TRBD2 covers 8 bases. Germline trimming cut 2 bases from V and 3 bases from J; bases unmatched to any gene: 6. This CDR3 is 15 amino acids long.

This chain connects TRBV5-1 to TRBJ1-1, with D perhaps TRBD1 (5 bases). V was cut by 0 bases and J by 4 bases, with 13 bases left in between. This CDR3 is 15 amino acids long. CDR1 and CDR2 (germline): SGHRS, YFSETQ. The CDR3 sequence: CASSLEAGRGTEAFF. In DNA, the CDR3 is TGCGCCAGCAGCTTGGAAGCAGGGCGTGGCACTGAAGCTTTCTTT. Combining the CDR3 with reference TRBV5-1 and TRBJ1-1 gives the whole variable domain KAGVTQTPRYLIKTRGQQVTLSCSPISGHRSVSWYQQTPGQGLQFLFEYFSETQRNKGNFPGRFSGRQFSNSRSEMNVSTLELGDSALYLCASSLEAGRGTEAFFGQGTRLTVV.

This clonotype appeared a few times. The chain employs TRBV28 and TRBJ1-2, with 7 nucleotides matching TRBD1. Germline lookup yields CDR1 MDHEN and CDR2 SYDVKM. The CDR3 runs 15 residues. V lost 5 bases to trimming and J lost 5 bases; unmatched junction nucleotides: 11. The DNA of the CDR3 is TGTGCCAGCAGTGCGCTTCGAGCACAGGGGTATGGCTACACCTTC. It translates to CASSALRAQGYGYTF.

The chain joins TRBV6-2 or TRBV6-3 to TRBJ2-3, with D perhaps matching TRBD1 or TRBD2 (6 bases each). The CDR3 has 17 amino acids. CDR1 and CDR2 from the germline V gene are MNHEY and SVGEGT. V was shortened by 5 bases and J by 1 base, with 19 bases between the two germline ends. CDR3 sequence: CASSPISAGHGTDTQYF. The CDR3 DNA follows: TGTGCCAGCAGTCCGATTTCGGCGGGACATGGCACAGATACGCAGTATTTT.

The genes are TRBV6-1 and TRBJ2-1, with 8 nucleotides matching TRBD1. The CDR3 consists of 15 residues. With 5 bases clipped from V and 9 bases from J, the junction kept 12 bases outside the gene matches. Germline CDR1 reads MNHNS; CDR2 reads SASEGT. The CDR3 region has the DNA TGTGCCAGCAGTAGAACCCCCGGAACAGGGGGTGAGCAGTTCTTC. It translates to CASSRTPGTGGEQFF.

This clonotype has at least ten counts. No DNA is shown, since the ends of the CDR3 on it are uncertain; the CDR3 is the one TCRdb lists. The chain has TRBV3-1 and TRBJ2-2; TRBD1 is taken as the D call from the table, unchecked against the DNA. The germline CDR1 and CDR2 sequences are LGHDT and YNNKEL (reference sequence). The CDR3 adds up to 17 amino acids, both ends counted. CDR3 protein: CASSLARTANTGELFFF.

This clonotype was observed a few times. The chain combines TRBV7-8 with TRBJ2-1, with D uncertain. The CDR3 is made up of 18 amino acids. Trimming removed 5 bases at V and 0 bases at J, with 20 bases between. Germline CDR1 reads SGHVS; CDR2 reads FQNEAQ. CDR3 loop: CASSIQSLEILSYNEQFF. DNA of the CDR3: TGTGCCAGCAGCATCCAATCATTAGAGATCCTCTCCTACAATGAGCAGTTCTTC.